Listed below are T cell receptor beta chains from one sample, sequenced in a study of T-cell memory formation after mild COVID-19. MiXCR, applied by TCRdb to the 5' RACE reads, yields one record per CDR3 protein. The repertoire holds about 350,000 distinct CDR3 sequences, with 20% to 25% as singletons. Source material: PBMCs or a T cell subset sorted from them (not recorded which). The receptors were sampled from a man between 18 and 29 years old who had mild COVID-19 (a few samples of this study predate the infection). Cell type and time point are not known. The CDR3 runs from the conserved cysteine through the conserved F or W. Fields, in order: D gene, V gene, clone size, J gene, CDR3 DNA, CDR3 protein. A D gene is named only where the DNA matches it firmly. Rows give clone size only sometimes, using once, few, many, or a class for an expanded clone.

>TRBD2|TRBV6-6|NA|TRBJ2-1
TGTGCCAGCAGAGGCGTGGCGGGGGGCCACAATGAGCAGTTCTTC
CASRGVAGGHNEQFF
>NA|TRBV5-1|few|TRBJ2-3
TGCGCCAGCAGAGCCAGGGAGTACACAGATACGCAGTATTTT
CASRAREYTDTQYF
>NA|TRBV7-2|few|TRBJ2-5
TGTGCCAGCAGCTTAGTGGGGGGGCCCCAAGAGACCCAGTACTTC
CASSLVGGPQETQYF
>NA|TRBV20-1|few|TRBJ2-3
TGCAGTGCTGTAGGGTGGCTAGCGATAGATACGCAGTATTTT
CSAVGWLAIDTQYF
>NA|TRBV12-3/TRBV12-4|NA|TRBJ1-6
TGTGCCAGCAGTGAGGGGTTTTCACCCCTCCACTTT
CASSEGFSPLHF
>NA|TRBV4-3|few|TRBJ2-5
TGCGCCAGCAGCCAACGGACAGCGGAGACCCAGTACTTC
CASSQRTAETQYF
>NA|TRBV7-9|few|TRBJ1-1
TGTGCCAGCAGCCCCCGGGGAGGGTTGGAAGCTTTCTTT
CASSPRGGLEAFF
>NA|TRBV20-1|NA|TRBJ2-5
TGCAGTGCTAGGCAGTGGGAGACCCAGTACTTC
CSARQWETQYF
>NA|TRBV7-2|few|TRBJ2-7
TGTGCCAGCGGGACGGTCCCCTACGAGCAGTACTTC
CASGTVPYEQYF
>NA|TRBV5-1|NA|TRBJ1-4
TGCGCCAGCAGCCGGGACATCTATGAAAAACTGTTTTTT
CASSRDIYEKLFF
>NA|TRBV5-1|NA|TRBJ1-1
TGCGCCAGCAGCTTGGGGGTTACGGTGGACACTGAAGCTTTCTTT
CASSLGVTVDTEAFF
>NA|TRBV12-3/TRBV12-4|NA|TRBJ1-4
TGTGCCAGCAGCCCCTCCCGAAATGAAAAACTGTTTTTT
CASSPSRNEKLFF
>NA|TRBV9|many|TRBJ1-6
TGTGCCAGCAGCGCTACGGGGGGAAATTCACCCCTCCACTTT
CASSATGGNSPLHF
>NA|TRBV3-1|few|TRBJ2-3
TGTGCCAGCAGCCAAGCGGGCAGAAAAGATACGCAGTATTTT
CASSQAGRKDTQYF
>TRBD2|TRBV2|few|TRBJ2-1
TGTGCCAGCAGTATACCAGCGGGGGCCAACTACAATGAGCAGTTCTTC
CASSIPAGANYNEQFF
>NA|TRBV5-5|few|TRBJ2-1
TGTGCCAGCAGCGAGGAGGCTGGGACAAGCTCCTACAATGAGCAGTTCTTC
CASSEEAGTSSYNEQFF
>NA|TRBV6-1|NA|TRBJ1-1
TGTGCCAGCAGTGATGTGTCGAGGGAGGGGGATCAGAACACTGAAGCTTTCTTT
CASSDVSREGDQNTEAFF
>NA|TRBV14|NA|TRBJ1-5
TGTGCCAGCAGCCAGACCAATCAGCCCCAGCATTTT
CASSQTNQPQHF
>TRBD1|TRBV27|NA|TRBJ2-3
TGTGCCAGCAGTTACAGGGGGTGGGGAGATACGCAGTATTTT
CASSYRGWGDTQYF
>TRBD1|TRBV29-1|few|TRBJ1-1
TGCAGCCATACGGGACAGGCGAACACTGAAGCTTTCTTT
CSHTGQANTEAFF
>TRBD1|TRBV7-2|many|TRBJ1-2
TGTGCCAGCAGCTTAGACAGGGGCTATGGCTACACCTTC
CASSLDRGYGYTF
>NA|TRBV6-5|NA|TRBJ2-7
TGTGCCAGCAGTTACACGGCGGTCAACGCCCAGTACTTC
CASSYTAVNAQYF
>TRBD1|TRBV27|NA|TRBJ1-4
TGTGCCAGCAGTTTCGACGGGACAGGGCGAGGAAAACTGTTTTTT
CASSFDGTGRGKLFF
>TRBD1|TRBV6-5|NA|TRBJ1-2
TGTGCCAGCAGTCCCACCGGAGGGGGCGGGGGCTACACCTTC
CASSPTGGGGGYTF
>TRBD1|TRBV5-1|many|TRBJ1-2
TGCGCCAGCAGCCCAGGACAGGCCCTTTATGGCTACACCTTC
CASSPGQALYGYTF
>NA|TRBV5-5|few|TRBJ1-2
TGTGCCAGCAGATCAATGCGGGACCCAAGGACGAATGGCTACACCTTC
CASRSMRDPRTNGYTF
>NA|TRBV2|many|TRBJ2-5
TGTGCCAGCCCCGAAGGGATCAGACAAGAGACCCAGTACTTC
CASPEGIRQETQYF
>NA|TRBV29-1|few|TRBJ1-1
TGCAGCGTTGAAACGGGGGCAGATACTGAAGCTTTCTTT
CSVETGADTEAFF
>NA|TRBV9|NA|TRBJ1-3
TGTGCCAGCAGCGTAGGTGGCACTTCTGGAAACACCATATATTTT
CASSVGGTSGNTIYF
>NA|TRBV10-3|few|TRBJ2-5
TGTGCCATCAGTGAGTCAACCCGGCAAGAGACCCAGTACTTC
CAISESTRQETQYF
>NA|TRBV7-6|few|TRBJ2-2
TGTGCCAGCAGCCCAGGGACGGTTACCGGGGAGCTGTTTTTT
CASSPGTVTGELFF
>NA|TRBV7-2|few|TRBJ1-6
TGTGCCAGCAGCTTAGCGATAGACAGTACCCCAGGAACGGTGTGG
CASSLAIDSTPGTVW
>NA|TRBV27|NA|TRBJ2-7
TGTGCCAGCAGAGGGGCGGGGGACAGTTACGAGCAGTACTTC
CASRGAGDSYEQYF
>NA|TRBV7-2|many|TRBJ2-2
TGTGCCAGCAGCTTCCAGGGTTCCGGGGAGCTGTTTTTT
CASSFQGSGELFF
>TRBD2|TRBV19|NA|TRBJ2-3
TGTGCCAGTAGTACCACTAGCGGCACAGATACGCAGTATTTT
CASSTTSGTDTQYF
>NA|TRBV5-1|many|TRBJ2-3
TGCGCCAGCAGCATCAGCACAGATACGCAGTATTTT
CASSISTDTQYF
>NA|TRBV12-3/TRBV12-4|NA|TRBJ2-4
TGTGCCAGCAGTTTGAGGGGTAGTGGAAACATTCAGTACTTC
CASSLRGSGNIQYF
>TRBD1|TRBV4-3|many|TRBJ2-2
TGCGCCAGCAGCCACCAGGACAGGTACACCGGGGAGCTGTTTTTT
CASSHQDRYTGELFF
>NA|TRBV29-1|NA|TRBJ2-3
TGCAGCGTTGTTATGGACACAGATACGCAGTATTTT
CSVVMDTDTQYF
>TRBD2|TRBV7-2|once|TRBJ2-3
TGTGCCAGCAGCGACGGGACTAGCGGGCCAGATACGCAGTATTTT
CASSDGTSGPDTQYF
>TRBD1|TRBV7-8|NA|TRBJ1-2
TGTGCCAGCAGCGCAGACAGGGACAGCTATGGCTACACCTTC
CASSADRDSYGYTF
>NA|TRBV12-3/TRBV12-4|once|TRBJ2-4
TGTGCCAGCAGTAGACGTCTCGGCATTCAGTACTTC
CASSRRLGIQYF
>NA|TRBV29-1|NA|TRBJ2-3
TGCAGCGTGAGGGAGGTAGTGTCTAGCACAGATACGCAGTATTTT
CSVREVVSSTDTQYF
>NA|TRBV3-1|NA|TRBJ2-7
TGTGCCAGCGGGGGGGCCGAGCAGTACTTC
CASGGAEQYF
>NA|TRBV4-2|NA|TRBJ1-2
TGTGCCAGCAGCCAAGCCGGCAGCTCAGACTATGGCTACACCTTC
CASSQAGSSDYGYTF
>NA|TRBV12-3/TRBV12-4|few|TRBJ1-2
TGTGCCAGCAGTCCCCTGCGACAGAACTTTATCTTC
CASSPLRQNFIF
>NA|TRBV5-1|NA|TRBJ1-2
TGCGCCAGCAGCGGCGACAGGCACCCAGCCGTCTACACCTTC
CASSGDRHPAVYTF
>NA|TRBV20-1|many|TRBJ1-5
TGCAGTGCTAGAGGGAATCAGCCCCAGCATTTT
CSARGNQPQHF
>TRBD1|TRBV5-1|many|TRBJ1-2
TGCGCCAGCAGCTTCGGACAGGGGGAAAGGGATGGCTACACCTTC
CASSFGQGERDGYTF
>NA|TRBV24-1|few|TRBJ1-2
TGTGCCACCAGTGACGGGGCCAAGGATGGCTACACCTTC
CATSDGAKDGYTF
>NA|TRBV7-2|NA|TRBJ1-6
TGTGCCAGCAGTACCCAGGGGAGGAATTCACCCCTCCACTTT
CASSTQGRNSPLHF
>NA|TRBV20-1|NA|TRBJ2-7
TGCAGTGCTAGTCGAGGGTATTCGTCCTACGAGCAGTACTTC
CSASRGYSSYEQYF
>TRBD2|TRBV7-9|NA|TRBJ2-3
TGTGCCAGCAGCCACAAGGGACTACCCTCGACAGATACGCAGTATTTT
CASSHKGLPSTDTQYF
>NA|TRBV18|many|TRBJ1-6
TGTGCCAGCAACTCCGGACAGTATAATTCACCCCTCCACTTT
CASNSGQYNSPLHF